The entry below describes one TCR beta chain. The clone's antigen remains unknown. Per-nucleotide qualities are absent, and no much larger clonotype sits a single base away. The donors were some 36 Caucasian individuals from Russia, aged roughly 6 to 95 years, who were systemically healthy. Ten milliliters of peripheral blood were collected from each donor into EDTA-treated Vacutainer tubes. Ficoll-Paque density-gradient centrifugation was used to isolate PBMCs, with at least 6.5 million per sample. Total RNA, at least 6 micrograms per sample, was extracted from PBMCs with Trizol reagent. For every donor, flow cytometry on a PBMC aliquot measured the percentage of naive CD45RAhigh/CD27high T cells. The library was produced with 5' RACE. The run used an Illumina HiSeq 2500. A second PCR of roughly 7 to 11 cycles was run with a J-beta primer mix and a sample-barcoded 5' primer. A unique molecular identifier was introduced onto each TCR beta cDNA molecule by a template-switch 5' adaptor carrying 12 random nucleotides. Each sample yielded at least 2.5 million CDR3-containing paired-end reads. The Mint cDNA synthesis kit, primed by a TRBC-specific oligonucleotide, was used to synthesize first-strand cDNA from all RNA. After uracil-DNA glycosylase treatment, a first 18-cycle PCR used universal primers M1SS and BC2_uni_R on all cDNA. Turning to the authors' computational methods: For normalization, 1 million high-quality reads, each with a distinct molecular identifier, were randomly selected from each sample. Reads sharing molecular identifiers were discarded rather than binned into consensus sequences. MiTCR, run with a Q25 quality threshold and the strictest error-elimination algorithm, handled CDR3 identification, clonotype clustering and error correction. A nonparametric unseen species model with Euler transformation was used to estimate a lower bound on total TCR beta diversity. The public reads were run again by TCRdb, first through fastp at Q25 and then through MiXCR, and only productive beta chains were kept. CDR3 protein sequences are deduplicated, and each keeps its most common genes and DNA. TCRdb assigned the V and J calls; the authors' analysis was not used. The table for this sample lists around 500,000 distinct CDR3 sequences; 27% of them were counted only once. 3% to 4% of the sample is held by the ten biggest clonotypes.

This sample is drawn from a study of blood T cells in healthy people across ages (dated by TCRdb to between 2014 and 2016). Study-level background: In model experiments, roughly one uniquely barcoded TCR beta cDNA molecule per two T cells was captured by template switching. To track age-related changes in TCR beta repertoire diversity, the study relied on deep sequencing normalized with unique cDNA molecular identifiers. The donors were split into four age groups: young (average around 15 years), middle-aged (roughly 39), aged (more than 55) and long-lived (approximately 89). The study analyzed two additional independent replicas of 1 million unique cDNA reads from the same blood draw for two donors, one aged 18 to 29 and one aged 80 or older.

The full study reports these points: Observed TCR beta diversity per million T cells fell roughly linearly with age, and a significant reduction was already apparent by age around 39. The percentage of naive T cells measured by flow cytometry correlated strongly with observed TCR beta diversity. Because profiling used bulk unsorted PBMCs, naive and antigen-experienced compartments could not be compared conclusively. Compared with the aged group, the long-lived group had more naive CD4+ T cells, fewer expanded clones and increased TCR diversity, a pattern suggesting age selection. Donor CMV infection status was unknown, potentially confounding age-related changes in expanded clonotypes. Estimates of total diversity based on one million sequenced T cells were regarded as lower bounds and as underestimates.

CDR1 and CDR2 were assigned from the germline V gene as SGHRS and YFSETQ. V and J are trimmed by 3 bases and 5 bases, and the gene matches miss 10 bases of the junction. From the cysteine up to the phenylalanine, the CDR3 has a length of 16 residues. The sequence is cut down to CDR3 DNA, 48 bases in frame from base 1. Separately, the same data were catalogued under a study of T cells of mothers and their children. From that second study: Donors were nine systemically healthy Caucasian individuals: three mothers and their six children. cDNA synthesis used all of the extracted RNA, with roughly 1.6 ug of RNA in each 15 ul reaction. In the second PCR, the M1S primer introduced both the sample barcodes and 2-4 random nucleotides. Over 9.5 million TCR beta CDR3 reads came from each mother, compared with about 3 million reads from each child. In both related and unrelated pairs, thymic selection shapes the output of TCR recombination in a similar way, with inherited differences having only a minor effect. Normalized repertoire overlap was always slightly but never significantly higher in related than unrelated mother-child pairs. No persistent microchimeric T cell clones were found, with a detection sensitivity of around 100 clones per million clonotypes. The study used deep NGS to compare TCR beta repertoires of mothers and children, seeking features distinguishing related mother-child pairs from unrelated individuals. On average, the children were about 12 +/- 4 years old, while the mothers were around 42 +/- 4 years old. After adapters were ligated using NEBNext reagents, the libraries underwent 100+100 nt paired-end sequencing on an Illumina HiSeq 2000. To avoid cross-contamination, the mother libraries and the child libraries were prepared a month apart and sequenced in separate runs. For each donor, somewhere between roughly 450,000 and 2,000,000 distinct TCR beta clonotypes were identified. Naive TCR beta clonotypes were estimated from low-frequency clonotypes matched to each donor's FACS-determined naive share, without sorting.

The source material was blood. In this chain, TRBV5-1 is recombined with TRBJ2-1, with 8 central nucleotides matching TRBD1. The TCR was taken from a boy aged 2-9 years in good health. The DNA is as follows: TGCGCCAGCAGCTCCTACGGACAGGGCCTACACAATGAGCAGTTCTTC. This gives the protein CASSSYGQGLHNEQFF.